This TCR beta chain was captured by sequencing in a study of technical replicates of blood from a few donors. Libraries were prepared by immunoSEQ multiplex PCR; TCRdb keeps only in-frame clonotypes and omits some of them. Among fewer than 110,000 clones, just over 95% were seen once, and the ten largest hold 0.21%. Per the germline V gene, CDR1 is PRHDT and CDR2 is FYEKMQ (reference sequence). The CDR3 length is 15 residues. V was pared by 5 bases and J by 2 bases, with 9 bases of the junction left unmatched. The source material was T cells isolated from PBMCs. The receptor was derived from a human donor in good health. J is TRBJ2-7 and V is TRBV13; TRBD2 agrees at 7 bases. The CDR3 nucleotides are TGTGCCAGCAGCCCTCAAGCGGGAATGACCTACGAGCAGTACTTC. This codes for CASSPQAGMTYEQYF.